The T cell receptor beta chain under discussion was sequenced for a study of blood T cells in healthy people across ages. General study points: Per-million-T-cell TCR beta diversity fell roughly linearly with age.

Details on this clonotype: Its target is not known.

CDR3 length: 12 amino acids. V gave up 1 base and J gave up 10 bases, with 9 bases separating them. The germline V gene has CDR1 SGHTA and CDR2 FQGNSA. A second PCR, run for about 7 to 11 cycles, used a sample-barcoded 5' primer plus a J-beta primer mix. A template-switch adaptor with 12 random nucleotides tagged each cDNA molecule. TCRdb re-called the 5' RACE reads with MiXCR, one entry per CDR3 protein. The repertoire holds about 1.8 million distinct CDR3 sequences, with less than 50% as singletons. The receptor comes from a woman in her 40s in good health. The sequencing sample was made of blood. The V call is TRBV7-2, the J call TRBJ2-3; D is ambiguous. Written as DNA, the CDR3 is TGTGCCAGCAGCTTAGAATCCGGCGCGCAGTATTTT. This gives the protein CASSLESGAQYF. The full variable domain, completed using reference TRBV7-2 and TRBJ2-3, is GAGVSQSPSNKVTEKGKDVELRCDPISGHTALYWYRQSLGQGLEFLIYFQGNSAPDKSGLPSDRFSAERTGGSVSTLTIQRTQQEDSAVYLCASSLESGAQYFGPGTRLTVL.